The 3 T cell receptor beta chains below all came from one sample that was sequenced in a study of cytomegalovirus exposure and HLA in healthy donors. Researchers ran the PCR with 60 Vbeta and 13 Jbeta primers. Generated by immunoSEQ multiplex PCR, the TCRdb table keeps only in-frame clones and is missing some. The sample yields some 130,000 clones, 80% seen once. Sequencing was done on a sample of PBMCs. The source of these receptors is a man under 40 in good health.

This clone showed up just once. This rearrangement joins TRBV6-1 to TRBJ2-3, with D possibly TRBD2 on 6 matching bases. Germline V gene lookup returns CDR1 MNHNS and CDR2 SASEGT. CDR3 size: 13 residues. V was shortened by 4 bases and J by 6 bases, with 11 bases between the two germline ends. The CDR3 sequence: CASSGGAYDTQYF. In nucleotides, the CDR3 is TGTGCCAGCAGTGGCGGGGCGTACGATACGCAGTATTTT.

This chain connects TRBV5-1 to TRBJ2-5, with a tentative D call TRBD2 (5 bases). The end of the DNA fits TRBJ2-7 better, so the J call may be wrong. The CDR3 length is 12 residues. The germline gives CDR1 SGHRS, CDR2 YFSETQ. Here the CDR3 DNA reads TGCGCCAGCTCCCGGGACTCCTACGAGCAGTACTTC. Protein sequence: CASSRDSYEQYF.

This chain joins TRBV7-3 and TRBJ2-3, with 11 bases aligning to TRBD2. Germline-derived CDR1 and CDR2 are SGHTA and FQGTGA. This CDR3 is built from 15 residues. The V and J ends lost 5 bases and 6 bases, in that order; junction bases with no gene match: 7. CDR3 coding DNA: TGTGCCAGCAGCACTAGCGGGAGATCAGGCGATACGCAGTATTTT. This encodes CASSTSGRSGDTQYF.